The 9 T cell receptor beta chains listed next were all sequenced from one sample in a study of T cells in Graves' hyperthyroidism and ophthalmopathy. Regions amplified from RNA transcripts were the TCR beta CDR3 regions. The primer set for the first-round RT-PCR of the TCR CDR3 was HTBI. TCRdb redid the calling of the multiplex PCR reads with MiXCR, one entry per CDR3 protein. The table has about 270,000 distinct CDR3 sequences, 20% to 25% seen once. Source material: blood. These receptors all stem from a man younger than 40 with Graves' ophthalmopathy.

This clonotype was recorded at least ten times. The chain recombines TRBV12-3 or TRBV12-4 with TRBJ2-7; D ambiguous. This CDR3 is built from 11 residues. Trimming stripped 4 bases from V and 5 bases from J, with 6 bases between. The CDR3 sequence: CASSYRNEQYF. CDR3 nucleotides: TGTGCCAGCAGTTACCGGAACGAGCAGTACTTC.

The table lists this clonotype with a few counts. The V gene is TRBV11-3, the J gene TRBJ1-5; D ambiguous. This CDR3 region has 14 residues. Deletions cut 9 bases from V and 3 bases from J, with 15 bases between. CDR1 and CDR2 (germline): SGHNT, YENEEA. In DNA form, the CDR3 reads TGTGCCAGTAACCCCACATCTTCCAATCAGCCCCAGCATTTT. Translation gives CASNPTSSNQPQHF.

This clonotype occurred a few times. The gene calls are TRBV3-1 and TRBJ2-3; D possibly corresponds to TRBD2 (6 bases). Per germline, CDR1 LGHDT and CDR2 YNNKEL (reference sequence). Trimming took 0 bases from V and 3 from J, leaving 10 bases between them. The CDR3 loop spans 15 amino acids. This CDR3 reads CASSQEEGGTDTQYF. The CDR3 DNA sequence: TGTGCCAGCAGCCAAGAAGAGGGAGGTACAGATACGCAGTATTTT.

CDR3 sequence reads: CASSLLGQGDHFYGYTF. The DNA of the CDR3 is TGTGCCAGCAGTTTACTGGGACAGGGGGATCATTTCTATGGCTACACCTTC. This sequence joins TRBV28 and TRBJ1-2; 11 bases match TRBD1. CDR1 MDHEN and CDR2 SYDVKM come from the germline V gene. Trimming took 2 bases from V and 4 from J; bases not matched to a gene: 9. The length of the CDR3 is 17 residues.

The chain combines TRBV14 with TRBJ2-1, with TRBD1 as a possible D gene (5 bases). The CDR3 is 18 residues long. Germline V CDR1 and CDR2: SGHDN, FVKESK. V gave up 4 bases and J gave up 0 bases, with 19 bases separating them. Written as DNA, the CDR3 is TGTGCCAGCAGCCGAGACAGAATGGCGGCCAGCTCCTACAATGAGCAGTTCTTC. Protein product: CASSRDRMAASSYNEQFF.

This clonotype was picked up many times. The chain uses TRBV18 and TRBJ2-1; 12 positions agree with TRBD2. The trim removed 4 bases at V and 7 bases at J, leaving 2 bases unmatched. CDR3 length: 14 amino acids. Germline assignment: CDR1 KGHSH and CDR2 LQKENI. The CDR3 DNA reads as TGTGCCAGCTCACGGACTAGCGGGAATAATGAGCAGTTCTTC. Protein product: CASSRTSGNNEQFF.

This clonotype has a count of ten or more. CDR3 in DNA: TGTGCCTGGAGTACACCGGGAGTCCCTGAAGCTTTCTTT. The encoded protein is CAWSTPGVPEAFF. J is TRBJ1-1 and V is TRBV30; no reliable D call. V was pared by 2 bases and J by 6 bases, with 13 bases between. This CDR3 has 13 residues. Germline V lookup: CDR1 GTSNPN, CDR2 SVGIG (reference sequence).

DNA for the CDR3: TGTGCCAGCAGTGAAGACGCGAACACTGAAGCTTTCTTT. Protein sequence: CASSEDANTEAFF. J is TRBJ1-1 and V is TRBV2, with D hard to call. Germline assignment: CDR1 SNHLY and CDR2 FYNNEI. V was clipped by 1 base and J by 1 base, with 4 bases between them. The CDR3 contains 13 residues. Supplemented by reference TRBV2 and TRBJ1-1, the full variable domain reads EPEVTQTPSHQVTQMGQEVILRCVPISNHLYFYWYRQILGQKVEFLVSFYNNEISEKSEIFDDQFSVERPDGSNFTLKIRSTKLEDSAMYFCASSEDANTEAFFGQGTRLTVV.

The chain has TRBV28 and TRBJ2-7, with D possibly being TRBD1 (7 bases). V lost 6 bases to trimming and J lost 7 bases, with 28 bases between them. The germline CDR1 and CDR2 sequences are MDHEN and SYDVKM. CDR3 length: 17 residues. CDR3 region: CASSFSGGPDTLWEQYF. CDR3 in DNA: TGTGCCAGCAGCTTCTCAGGGGGGCCGGACACCTTGTGGGAGCAGTACTTC.